The 7 T cell receptor beta chains reported below all come from one sample, sequenced in a study of blood T cells in healthy people across ages. A second roughly 7 to 12 cycle PCR used barcoded and J-beta primers. MiXCR, run by TCRdb on the 5' RACE reads, gives a single entry per CDR3 protein. Of about 630,000 distinct CDR3 sequences listed, approximately 21% were seen once; the top ten hold 3.6%. The sequenced sample was blood. The origin of the receptors is an older man in good health.

To note about this clonotype: The junction departs from the called germline gene at one end, perhaps through a read error. This chain links TRBV5-1 with TRBJ2-3; D may be TRBD2 (6 bases). Germline V gives CDR1 SGHRS, CDR2 YFSETQ. This CDR3 is built from 16 residues. Here the CDR3 reads CTSSLQLATSRDTQYF. CDR3 in DNA: TGCACCAGCAGCTTGCAGCTAGCGACCTCACGAGATACGCAGTATTTT.

In regard to this clonotype: A junction end diverges from the germline sequence, so it may reflect a read error. The J gene is TRBJ2-7, the V gene TRBV5-1, with unresolved D. The CDR3 sequence is 13 residues long. The V gene's germline CDR1 is SGHRS and CDR2 YFSETQ. The CDR3 nucleotides read TGCGCCAGCAGTCACGGCTATACCTACGGGCAGTACTTC. Amino acids: CASSHGYTYGQYF.

The table lists this clonotype with a few counts. This chain joins TRBV6-2 or TRBV6-3 and TRBJ2-3, with 16 bases aligning to TRBD2. CDR1 is MNHEY, CDR2 SVGEGT, per germline. CDR3 length: 19 amino acids. Trimming cost V 4 bases and J 4 bases; bases outside gene matches: 11. CDR3 bases: TGTGCCAGCAGTTTGAATCGCCCGGGACTAGCGGGAGGGCCAGATACGCAGTATTTT. It codes for CASSLNRPGLAGGPDTQYF.

The chain carries TRBV5-1 and TRBJ2-1; perhaps TRBD2 as D (6 bases). From germline, CDR1 is SGHRS and CDR2 YFSETQ. V lost 2 bases to trimming and J lost 1 base, with 10 bases between them. The CDR3 loop spans 15 amino acids. The CDR3 loop is CASSFLARSYNEQFF. As DNA, the CDR3 is TGCGCCAGCAGCTTTCTAGCGAGGTCCTACAATGAGCAGTTCTTC. Together with reference TRBV5-1 and TRBJ2-1, the CDR3 gives the full variable domain: KAGVTQTPRYLIKTRGQQVTLSCSPISGHRSVSWYQQTPGQGLQFLFEYFSETQRNKGNFPGRFSGRQFSNSRSEMNVSTLELGDSALYLCASSFLARSYNEQFFGPGTRLTVL.

The V call is TRBV6-4, the J call TRBJ2-7; the match to TRBD2 covers 7 bases. The J call could be wrong; TRBJ2-1 is a better fit for the DNA end. CDR1 is MRHNA, CDR2 SNTAGT, per germline. This CDR3 has 14 amino acids. Written as DNA, the CDR3 is TGTGCCAGCAGTGAGATGGCCGGGAGGAATGAGCAGTTCTTC. Translating it yields CASSEMAGRNEQFF.

A note on this clonotype: Sequence at one end of the junction differs from germline and may be a read error. The chain has TRBV10-3 and TRBJ2-7; the match to TRBD2 covers 9 bases. Germline V gene lookup returns CDR1 ENHRY and CDR2 SYGVKD. CDR3 size: 15 residues. Here the CDR3 reads CAVSETGTSSEEQYF. CDR3 sequence (DNA): TGTGCCGTCAGTGAGACCGGGACTAGCTCAGAAGAGCAGTACTTC.

As for this clonotype: This may come from a read error, since a much larger clone is one base off. The chain joins TRBV28 to TRBJ2-7; 14 positions match TRBD2. J gave up 4 bases and V 7 bases, and 3 bases lay outside the gene matches. Germline-derived CDR1 and CDR2 are MDHEN and SYDVKM. The length of the CDR3 is 14 residues. The CDR3 spells CASTRTSGRYEQYF. The CDR3 coding sequence is TGTGCCAGCACCCGGACTAGCGGGAGGTACGAGCAGTACTTC.